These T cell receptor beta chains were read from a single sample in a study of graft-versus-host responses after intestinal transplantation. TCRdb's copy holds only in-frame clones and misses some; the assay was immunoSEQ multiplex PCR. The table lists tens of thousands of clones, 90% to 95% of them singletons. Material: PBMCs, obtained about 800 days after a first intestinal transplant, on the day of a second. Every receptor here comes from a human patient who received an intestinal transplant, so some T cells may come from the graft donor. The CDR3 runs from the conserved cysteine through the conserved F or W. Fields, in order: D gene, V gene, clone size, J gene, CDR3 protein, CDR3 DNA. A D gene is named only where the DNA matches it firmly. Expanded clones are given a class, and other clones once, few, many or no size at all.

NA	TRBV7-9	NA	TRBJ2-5	CASSSLETQYF	TGTGCCAGCAGCTCTCTAGAGACCCAGTACTTC
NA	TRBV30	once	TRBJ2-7	CAWSVFVDYEQYF	TGTGCCTGGAGTGTATTTGTTGACTACGAGCAGTACTTC
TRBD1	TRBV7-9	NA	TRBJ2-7	CASSAEDRGQYEQYF	TGTGCCAGCAGCGCGGAGGACAGGGGGCAATACGAGCAGTACTTC
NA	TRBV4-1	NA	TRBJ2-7	CASSHPLRLDEQYF	TGCGCCAGCAGCCATCCCCTGAGACTAGACGAGCAGTACTTC
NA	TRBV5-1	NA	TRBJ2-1	CASSPQYEPRYATGTTNEQFF	TGCGCCAGCAGCCCCCAGTACGAACCCCGATATGCCACGGGAACCACCAATGAGCAGTTCTTC
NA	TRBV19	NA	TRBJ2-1	CASSISTSSYNEQFF	TGTGCCAGTAGTATCAGCACGAGCTCCTACAATGAGCAGTTCTTC
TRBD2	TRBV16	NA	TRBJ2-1	CASSHYNPGLAGDNEQFF	TGTGCCAGCAGCCACTACAACCCTGGACTAGCGGGGGACAATGAGCAGTTCTTC
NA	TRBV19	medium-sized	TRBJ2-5	CASSIGRETQYF	TGTGCCAGTAGTATAGGGCGGGAGACCCAGTACTTC
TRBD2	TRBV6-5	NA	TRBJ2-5	CASSYRLAGARETQYF	TGTGCCAGCAGTTATAGACTAGCGGGAGCAAGGGAGACCCAGTACTTC
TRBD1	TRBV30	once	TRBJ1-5	CAWSLQGRQPQHF	TGTGCCTGGAGTTTACAGGGGCGCCAGCCCCAGCATTTT
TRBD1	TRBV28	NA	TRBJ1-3	CASSSTGGAGNTIYF	TGTGCCAGCAGTTCGACAGGGGGTGCTGGAAACACCATATATTTT
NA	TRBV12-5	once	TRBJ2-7	CASGYEQGQQYF	TGTGCTAGTGGTTACGAGCAGGGCCAGCAGTACTTC
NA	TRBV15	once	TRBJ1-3	CATSRGTSGNTIYF	TGTGCCACCAGCAGAGGCACCTCTGGAAACACCATATATTTT
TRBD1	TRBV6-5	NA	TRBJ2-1	CASSYSPRQGLNEQFF	TGTGCCAGCAGTTACTCGCCCCGACAGGGGCTCAATGAGCAGTTCTTC
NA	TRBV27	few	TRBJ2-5	CASSLSRRGQTQYF	TGTGCCAGCAGTTTATCCCGCAGGGGCCAGACCCAGTACTTC
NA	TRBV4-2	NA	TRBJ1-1	CASSQEGGLNTEAFF	TGTGCCAGCAGCCAAGAAGGCGGCCTGAACACTGAAGCTTTCTTT
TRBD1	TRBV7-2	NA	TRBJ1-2	CASSSGQGWSYTF	TGTGCCAGCAGCTCCGGACAGGGTTGGAGCTACACCTTC
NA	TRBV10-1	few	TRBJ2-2	CASRGAGELFF	TGCGCCAGCAGGGGGGCCGGGGAGCTGTTTTTT
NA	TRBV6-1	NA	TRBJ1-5	CASTAGDQPQHF	TGTGCCAGCACCGCGGGGGATCAGCCCCAGCATTTT
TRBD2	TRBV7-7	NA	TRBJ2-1	CASSLGPGLAGINEQFF	TGTGCTAGCAGCTTAGGCCCGGGACTAGCGGGAATCAATGAGCAGTTCTTC
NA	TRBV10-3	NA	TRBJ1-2	CAISGGSGYTF	TGTGCCATCAGTGGCGGGAGTGGCTACACCTTC
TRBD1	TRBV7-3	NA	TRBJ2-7	CASSEGQGISYEQYF	TGTGCCAGCAGCGAGGGACAGGGAATTTCCTACGAGCAGTACTTC
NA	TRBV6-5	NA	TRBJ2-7	CASSLGRSYEQYF	TGTGCCAGCAGCCTGGGCAGGAGCTACGAGCAGTACTTC
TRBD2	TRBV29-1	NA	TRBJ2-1	CSGEGLAGVGEQFF	TGCAGCGGTGAAGGGCTAGCGGGAGTAGGTGAGCAGTTCTTC
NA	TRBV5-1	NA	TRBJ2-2	CASSPSWREGGTGELFF	TGCGCCAGCAGCCCCTCTTGGCGGGAAGGGGGAACCGGGGAGCTGTTTTTT
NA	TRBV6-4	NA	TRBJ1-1	CASSESENTEAFF	TGTGCCAGCAGTGAGTCAGAGAACACTGAAGCTTTCTTT
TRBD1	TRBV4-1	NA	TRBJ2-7	CASSESPSGTGAVEQYF	TGCGCCAGCAGCGAAAGCCCGTCCGGGACAGGGGCTGTCGAGCAGTACTTC
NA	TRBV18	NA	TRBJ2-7	CASSPAGEQYF	TGTGCCAGCTCACCTGCTGGCGAGCAGTACTTC
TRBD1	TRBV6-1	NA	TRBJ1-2	CASRGRGRGYGYTF	TGTGCCAGCAGGGGGAGGGGGCGAGGATATGGCTACACCTTC
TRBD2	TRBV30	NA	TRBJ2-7	CAWSVAGEVEYF	TGTGCCTGGAGTGTAGCGGGGGAGGTGGAGTACTTC
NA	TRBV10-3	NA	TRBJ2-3	CAISGPSTDTQYF	TGTGCCATCAGCGGACCAAGCACAGATACGCAGTATTTT
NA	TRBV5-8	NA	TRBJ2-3	CASSPRGFTDTQYF	TGTGCCAGCAGCCCCAGGGGTTTTACAGATACGCAGTATTTT
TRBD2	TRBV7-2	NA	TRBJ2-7	CASSARTSGILLYEQYF	TGTGCCAGCAGCGCGAGGACTAGCGGGATCCTTTTATACGAGCAGTACTTC
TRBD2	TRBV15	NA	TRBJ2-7	CATSRGLAASYEQYF	TGTGCCACCAGCAGGGGACTAGCGGCCTCCTACGAGCAGTACTTC
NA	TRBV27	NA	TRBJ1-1	CASSLFRNTEAFF	TGTGCCAGCAGTTTATTCCGGAACACTGAAGCTTTCTTT
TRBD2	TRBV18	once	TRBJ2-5	CASSPGPTWGGREETQYF	TGTGCCAGCTCCCCCGGTCCCACCTGGGGCGGGAGGGAAGAGACCCAGTACTTC
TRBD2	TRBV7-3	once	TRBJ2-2	CASSLKGLEYTGELFF	TGTGCCAGCAGCTTAAAGGGACTAGAATACACCGGGGAGCTGTTTTTT
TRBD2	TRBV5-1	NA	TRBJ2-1	CASSSPRGEQFF	TGCGCCAGCAGCTCACCGCGGGGGGAGCAGTTCTTC
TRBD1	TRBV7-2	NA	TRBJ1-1	CASSRDRNTEAFF	TGTGCCAGCAGCCGGGACAGGAACACTGAAGCTTTCTTT
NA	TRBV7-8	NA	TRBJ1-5	CASSIDGSNQPQHF	TGTGCCAGCAGCATAGACGGTAGCAATCAGCCCCAGCATTTT
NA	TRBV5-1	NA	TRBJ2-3	CASSLEFGGADTQYF	TGCGCCAGCAGCTTGGAATTCGGGGGCGCAGATACGCAGTATTTT
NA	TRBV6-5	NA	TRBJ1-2	CASSDGRQYYGYTF	TGTGCCAGCAGTGACGGGAGACAGTACTATGGCTACACCTTC
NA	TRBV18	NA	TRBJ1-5	CASSPDTQGPQHF	TGTGCCAGCTCACCAGATACCCAAGGGCCCCAGCATTTT
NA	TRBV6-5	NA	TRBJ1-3	CASSYGETGNTIYF	TGTGCCAGCAGTTACGGGGAAACGGGAAACACCATATATTTT
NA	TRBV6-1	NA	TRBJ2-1	CASSYQGSQFF	TGTGCCAGCAGTTACCAGGGATCACAATTCTTC
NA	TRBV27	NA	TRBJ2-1	CASSLDGPRRPFF	TGTGCCAGCAGTTTAGATGGGCCCCGCAGGCCGTTCTTC
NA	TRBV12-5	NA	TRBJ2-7	CASGLTDSYEQYF	TGTGCTAGTGGACTGACAGACTCCTACGAGCAGTACTTC
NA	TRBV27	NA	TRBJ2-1	CASRPMRGQTYNEQFF	TGTGCCAGCAGACCCATGCGAGGGCAGACCTACAATGAGCAGTTCTTC
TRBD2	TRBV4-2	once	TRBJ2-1	CASSQDQGLASEQFF	TGTGCCAGCAGCCAAGATCAAGGACTAGCTTCTGAGCAGTTCTTC
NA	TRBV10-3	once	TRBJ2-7	CAIRDNSYEQYF	TGTGCCATCCGGGACAACTCCTACGAGCAGTACTTC
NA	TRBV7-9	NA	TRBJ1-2	CASSLVALTDYGYTF	TGTGCCAGCAGCTTAGTGGCATTAACCGACTATGGCTACACCTTC
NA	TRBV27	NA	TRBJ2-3	CASSLKGHSGTDTQYF	TGTGCCAGCAGTCTCAAAGGACACTCCGGCACAGATACGCAGTATTTT
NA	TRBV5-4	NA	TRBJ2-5	CASSVKGLYGGETQYF	TGTGCCAGCAGCGTAAAGGGACTCTACGGGGGAGAGACCCAGTACTTC
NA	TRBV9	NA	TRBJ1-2	CASSASGTYGYTF	TGTGCCAGCAGCGCCTCCGGGACTTATGGCTACACCTTC
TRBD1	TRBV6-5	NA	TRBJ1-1	CASSRQGVNIEAFF	TGTGCCAGCAGTAGACAGGGGGTGAACATTGAAGCTTTCTTT
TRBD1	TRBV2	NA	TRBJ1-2	CASTKARDRDNYGYTF	TGTGCCAGCACCAAAGCCCGGGACAGAGATAACTATGGCTACACCTTC
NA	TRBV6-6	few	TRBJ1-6	CASSDQGGNSPLHF	TGTGCCAGCAGTGACCAAGGAGGAAATTCACCCCTCCACTTT